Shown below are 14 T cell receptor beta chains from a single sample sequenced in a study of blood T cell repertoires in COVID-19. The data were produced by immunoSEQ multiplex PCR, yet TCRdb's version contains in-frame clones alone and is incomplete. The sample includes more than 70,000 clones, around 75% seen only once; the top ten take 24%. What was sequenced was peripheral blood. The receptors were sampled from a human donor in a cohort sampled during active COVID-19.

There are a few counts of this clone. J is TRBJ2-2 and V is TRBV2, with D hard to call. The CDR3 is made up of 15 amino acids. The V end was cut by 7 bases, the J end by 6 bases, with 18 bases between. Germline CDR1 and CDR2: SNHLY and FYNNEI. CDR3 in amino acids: CASILMLYGSGELFF. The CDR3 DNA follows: TGTGCCAGCATTCTTATGCTGTACGGGTCCGGGGAGCTGTTTTTT.

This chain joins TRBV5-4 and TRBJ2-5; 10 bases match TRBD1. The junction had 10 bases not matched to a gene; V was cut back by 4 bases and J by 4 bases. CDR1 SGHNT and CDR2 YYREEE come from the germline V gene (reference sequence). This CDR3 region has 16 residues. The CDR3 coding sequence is TGTGCCAGCAGCCGACAGGACAGGGGGACGAGAGAGACCCAGTACTTC. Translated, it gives CASSRQDRGTRETQYF.

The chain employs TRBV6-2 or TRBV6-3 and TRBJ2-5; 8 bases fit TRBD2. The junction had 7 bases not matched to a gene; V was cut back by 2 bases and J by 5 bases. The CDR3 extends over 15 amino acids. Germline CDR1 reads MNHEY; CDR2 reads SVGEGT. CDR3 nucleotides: TGTGCCAGCAGTTACCACGAGGGGACTAGTGAGACCCAGTACTTC. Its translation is CASSYHEGTSETQYF.

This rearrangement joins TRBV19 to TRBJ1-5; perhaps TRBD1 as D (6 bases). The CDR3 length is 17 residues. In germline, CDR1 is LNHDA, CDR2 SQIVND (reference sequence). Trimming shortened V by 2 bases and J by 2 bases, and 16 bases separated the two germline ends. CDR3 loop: CASSIIRNRAGNQPQHF. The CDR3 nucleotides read TGTGCCAGTAGTATAATTCGAAACAGGGCCGGCAATCAGCCCCAGCATTTT.

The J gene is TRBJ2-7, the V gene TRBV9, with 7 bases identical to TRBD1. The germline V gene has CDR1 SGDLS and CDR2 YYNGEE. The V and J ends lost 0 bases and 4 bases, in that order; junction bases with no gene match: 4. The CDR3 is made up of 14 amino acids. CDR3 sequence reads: CASSVGRGNYEQYF. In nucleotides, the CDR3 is TGTGCCAGCAGCGTAGGCAGGGGGAATTACGAGCAGTACTTC. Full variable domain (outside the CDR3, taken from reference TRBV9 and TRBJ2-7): DSGVTQTPKHLITATGQRVTLRCSPRSGDLSVYWYQQSLDQGLQFLIQYYNGEERAKGNILERFSAQQFPDLHSELNLSSLELGDSALYFCASSVGRGNYEQYFGPGTRLTVT.

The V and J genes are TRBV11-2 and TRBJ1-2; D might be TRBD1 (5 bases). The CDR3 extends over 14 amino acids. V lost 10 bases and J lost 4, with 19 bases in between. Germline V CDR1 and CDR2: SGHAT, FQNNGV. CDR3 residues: CATAQEPGLYGYTF. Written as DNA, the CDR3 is TGTGCCACCGCCCAGGAACCAGGGCTCTATGGCTACACCTTC.

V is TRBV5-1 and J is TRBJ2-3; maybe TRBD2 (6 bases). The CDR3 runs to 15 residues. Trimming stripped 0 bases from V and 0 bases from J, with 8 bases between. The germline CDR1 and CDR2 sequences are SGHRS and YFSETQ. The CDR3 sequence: CASSLDSGSTDTQYF. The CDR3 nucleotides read TGCGCCAGCAGCTTGGACAGCGGGAGCACAGATACGCAGTATTTT.

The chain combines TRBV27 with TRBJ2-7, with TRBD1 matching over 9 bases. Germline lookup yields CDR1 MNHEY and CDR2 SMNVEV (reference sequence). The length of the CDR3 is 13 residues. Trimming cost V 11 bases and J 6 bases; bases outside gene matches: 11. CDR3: CAVLTQGAAEQYF. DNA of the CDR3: TGTGCCGTATTAACACAGGGGGCGGCCGAGCAGTACTTC.

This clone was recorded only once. The CDR3 nucleotides read TGTGCCAGCAGCGGGATTAATTCACCCCTCCACTTT. Amino acids: CASSGINSPLHF. J is TRBJ1-6 and V is TRBV28; D unclear. Trimming pared 6 bases from V and 6 bases from J, leaving 6 bases between. Germline assignment: CDR1 MDHEN and CDR2 SYDVKM. The CDR3 spans 12 residues.

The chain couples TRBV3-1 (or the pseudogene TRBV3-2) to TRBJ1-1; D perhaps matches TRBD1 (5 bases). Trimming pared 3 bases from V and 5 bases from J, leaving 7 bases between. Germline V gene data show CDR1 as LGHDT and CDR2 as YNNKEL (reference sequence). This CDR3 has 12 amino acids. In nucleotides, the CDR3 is TGTGCCAGCAGCCATGACAGAACTGAAGCTTTCTTT. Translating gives CASSHDRTEAFF.

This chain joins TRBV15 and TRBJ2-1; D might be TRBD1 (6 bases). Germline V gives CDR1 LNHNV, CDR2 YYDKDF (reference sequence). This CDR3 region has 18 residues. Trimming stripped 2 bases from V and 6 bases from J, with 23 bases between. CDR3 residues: CATSRNPRGSSESNEQFF. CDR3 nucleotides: TGTGCCACCAGCAGAAACCCCAGGGGTAGCTCGGAATCCAATGAGCAGTTCTTC.

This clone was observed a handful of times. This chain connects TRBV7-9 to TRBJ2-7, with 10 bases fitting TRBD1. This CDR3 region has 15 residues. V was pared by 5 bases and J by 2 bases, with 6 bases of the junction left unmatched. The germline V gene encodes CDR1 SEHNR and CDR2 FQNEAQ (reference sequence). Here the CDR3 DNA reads TGTGCCAGCAGCCAAGGAGGGACAGGGGCCTACGAGCAGTACTTC. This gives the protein CASSQGGTGAYEQYF.

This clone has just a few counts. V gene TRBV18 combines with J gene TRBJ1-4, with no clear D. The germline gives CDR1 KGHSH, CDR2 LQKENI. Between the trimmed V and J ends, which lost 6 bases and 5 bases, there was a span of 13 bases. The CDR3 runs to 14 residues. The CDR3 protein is CASSLGGLNEKLFF. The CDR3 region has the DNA TGTGCCAGCTCGCTGGGTGGACTAAATGAAAAACTGTTTTTT.

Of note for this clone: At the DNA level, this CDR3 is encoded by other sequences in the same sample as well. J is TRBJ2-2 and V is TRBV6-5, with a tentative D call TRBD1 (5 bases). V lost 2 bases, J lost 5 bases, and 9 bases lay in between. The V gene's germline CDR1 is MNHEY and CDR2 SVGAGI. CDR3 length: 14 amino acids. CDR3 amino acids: CASSYDSGTGELFF. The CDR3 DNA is TGTGCCAGCAGTTACGACAGTGGGACCGGGGAGCTGTTTTTT.